This T cell receptor beta chain was observed in a study of shared clonotypes between healthy human individuals. Whole-study results and caveats: Sharing of clonotypes among donors was expected to vary with sequencing depth.

The repertoire was sequenced with immunoSEQ multiplex PCR; TCRdb's copy has only in-frame clones and lacks some. In the table there are 490,000 or so clones, roughly 78% of which are singletons. Note on this clone: Its antigen remains unidentified.

The CDR3 sequence is 15 residues long. Germline lookup yields CDR1 SGHTA and CDR2 FQGNSA. V gave up 2 bases and J gave up 0 bases, with 8 bases separating them. The TCR sequence derives from a woman aged 40 to 50 in good health. Some clones in this sample may be carry-over from other donors' samples. This chain joins TRBV7-2 and TRBJ2-1; a weak D match, TRBD1 (6 bases). Sequencing used PBMCs. CDR3 protein: CASSLLQGSYNEQFF. As DNA, the CDR3 is TGTGCCAGCAGCTTACTACAGGGCTCCTACAATGAGCAGTTCTTC.